This T cell receptor beta chain was identified in a study of radiation and T cells in renal cell carcinoma. Regarding the study as a whole: In blood, top tumor clones expanded by 2 weeks, shrinking by 4.

The sample's time point: baseline pretreatment blood. As to treatment: 15 Gy SBRT to primary tumor, nephrectomy 4 weeks later. Radiation-treated patients gave blood at baseline, week 2 and week 4. This renal cell carcinoma was of the clear cell type. On this clone itself: What it binds is unknown.

This table comes from immunoSEQ multiplex PCR, and its TCRdb copy is limited to in-frame clones, with some not included. This table holds 140,000 or so clones, 88% found once. The CDR3 sequence is 15 residues long. Germline V gene lookup returns CDR1 SNHLY and CDR2 FYNNEI. Trimming at V came to 2 bases and at J to 6 bases, leaving 5 bases not matched to a gene. This receptor was obtained from a woman between 50 and 59 years old with renal cell carcinoma. Sequenced material: blood, taken from a patient whose treatment included radiotherapy and nephrectomy. The genes are TRBV2 and TRBJ2-2; TRBD2 matches 8 bases. The CDR3 DNA reads TGTGCCAGCAGTGAACACGGGGGGGCCGCCGGGGAGCTGTTTTTT. This gives the protein CASSEHGGAAGELFF. Filled out from reference TRBV2 and TRBJ2-2, the complete variable domain reads EPEVTQTPSHQVTQMGQEVILRCVPISNHLYFYWYRQILGQKVEFLVSFYNNEISEKSEIFDDQFSVERPDGSNFTLKIRSTKLEDSAMYFCASSEHGGAAGELFFGEGSRLTVL.